This T cell receptor (beta chain) was obtained from a study of T-cell reconstitution after alpha-beta-depleted transplantation in children. This clonotype was found many times. Unique molecular identifiers tagged the TCRbeta library. Each CDR3 protein is one row after TCRdb ran MiXCR on the PCR reads. The sample has more than 200,000 distinct CDR3 sequences; about 9.6% are singletons. The CDR3 length is 14 residues. V was pared by 2 bases and J by 0 bases, with 6 bases between. CDR1 is MGHDK and CDR2 is SYGVNS in the germline V gene. The V call is TRBV25-1, the J call TRBJ2-3; D unresolved. This TCR came from a human donor who donated a stem cell graft to a child with SCID. The sequencing used PBMCs from the stem cell graft donor, collected from the stem cell graft. The CDR3 region has the DNA TGTGCCAGCAGTGAACAACACAGCACAGATACGCAGTATTTT. Residues: CASSEQHSTDTQYF.